Listed here are 2 T cell receptor beta chains from one sample, sequenced in a study of blood T cells in healthy people across ages. A second PCR, run for about 7 to 11 cycles, used a sample-barcoded 5' primer plus a J-beta primer mix. TCRdb reanalysed the 5' RACE reads using MiXCR and keeps one entry per CDR3 protein. Among about 1,400,000 distinct CDR3 sequences listed, 59% were seen once. Source material: blood. These receptors were obtained from a man younger than 35 in good health.

This clonotype has just a few counts. This chain connects TRBV2 to TRBJ2-1, with D uncertain. V lost 4 bases to trimming and J lost 11 bases, with 9 bases between them. CDR1 is SNHLY and CDR2 is FYNNEI in the germline V gene. The CDR3 spans 11 residues. CDR3 in amino acids: CASSVQGQQFF. CDR3 bases: TGTGCCAGCAGTGTCCAAGGGCAGCAGTTCTTC.

V is TRBV20-1 and J is TRBJ2-1; TRBD2 matches at 8 bases. J lost 7 bases, V lost 0 bases, and 14 bases had no gene match. CDR3 length equals 17 residues. CDR1 is DFQATT, CDR2 SNEGSKA, per germline (reference sequence). This CDR3 reads CSARDHTRTSGNNEQFF. DNA for the CDR3: TGCAGTGCTAGAGACCACACCCGTACTAGCGGAAATAATGAGCAGTTCTTC.